The sequence of this T cell receptor (beta chain) was determined in a study of shared clonotypes between healthy human individuals. In the case of this clone: The antigen is undetermined.

Study-level results: The generation probabilities recorded for non-shared clonotypes fell below those of clonotypes shared by all four donors.

Within Nashville, Tennessee resided all donors, each a Caucasian adult. Using immunoSEQ multiplex PCR, the repertoire was profiled, and TCRdb retains in-frame clones only, with some absent. In the table there are under 120,000 clones, approximately 65% of which are singletons. From germline, CDR1 is MNHNS and CDR2 SASEGT. CDR3 length: 12 residues. Trimming left V 3 bases short and J 9 bases short, with 11 bases between. This receptor was identified in a woman younger than 45 in good health. The chain combines TRBV6-1 with TRBJ1-1; the D is unclear. The sequenced sample was memory CD8+ T cells sorted from blood. Described subset: CD45RO+ cells pooled with CCR7-negative TemRA cells. The CDR3 region has the DNA TGTGCCAGCAGTGATCCGGGAAACAAAGCTTTCTTT. Translation gives CASSDPGNKAFF.